These T cell receptor beta chains were read from a single sample in a study. TCRdb reprocessed the RT-PCR reads with MiXCR, giving one entry per CDR3 protein. The sample shows about 680,000 distinct CDR3 sequences, approximately 15% of them seen only once. Sequenced sample: memory CD4+ T cells from blood. These receptors came from a female donor in good health, serving as a healthy control. CDR3s include the opening cysteine and the closing phenylalanine or tryptophan. The order of the fields is clone size, D gene, J gene, V gene, CDR3 DNA, CDR3 protein. D genes are given only for firm matches. Part of the rows lack a size; the others show once, few, many or a class for expanded clones.

many,.,TRBJ1-2,TRBV20-1,TGCAGTGCTAGGGGAAGTAGCGGAGGCTACACCTTC,CSARGSSGGYTF
once,.,TRBJ2-7,TRBV28,TGTGCCAGCAGTTTACTCGTAGGGGGGACAGAGGCCTACGAGCAGTACTTC,CASSLLVGGTEAYEQYF
many,.,TRBJ2-7,TRBV7-9,TGTGCCAGCAGCCCCATGGGGGGCTCCTACGAGCAGTACTTC,CASSPMGGSYEQYF
many,TRBD1,TRBJ1-2,TRBV29-1,TGCAGCGTCCAACCTACCGACAGGGGGCGAGGCTACACCTTC,CSVQPTDRGRGYTF
few,.,TRBJ2-3,TRBV15,TGTGCCACCAGCTCTCCCCACGGGAACACAGATACGCAGTATTTT,CATSSPHGNTDTQYF
.,.,TRBJ1-1,TRBV18,TGTGCCAGCTCACCACCGGCAGGATATGAAGCTTTCTTT,CASSPPAGYEAFF
few,.,TRBJ1-1,TRBV29-1,TGCAGCGTCTCCGGGCCAGGAGAGAACACTGAAGCTTTCTTT,CSVSGPGENTEAFF
.,.,TRBJ2-3,TRBV28,TGTGCCAGCAGTTTCTGGGGGGCGACCACAGATACGCAGTATTTT,CASSFWGATTDTQYF
few,.,TRBJ2-5,TRBV12-3/TRBV12-4,TGTGCCAGCAGCTCCCAGGGCGGCCAAGAGACCCAGTACTTC,CASSSQGGQETQYF
.,.,TRBJ1-2,TRBV7-9,TGTGCCAGCAGCCAGAATCAGCCATATGGCTACACCTTC,CASSQNQPYGYTF
few,TRBD1,TRBJ1-2,TRBV12-3/TRBV12-4,TGTGCCAGCGGAAGACAGGGGAGCTATGGCTACACCTTC,CASGRQGSYGYTF
few,.,TRBJ1-2,TRBV6-2/TRBV6-3,TGTGCCAGCAGTTTCAACTCGGACTGGGGCCCTAACTATGGCTACACCTTC,CASSFNSDWGPNYGYTF
few,TRBD2,TRBJ2-1,TRBV20-1,TGCAGTGCTAGAGATCTAGGCGGGAGGTCCTACAATGAGCAGTTCTTC,CSARDLGGRSYNEQFF
few,TRBD1,TRBJ2-3,TRBV12-3/TRBV12-4,TGTGCCAGCAGTTCCCGGGACAGAATAACAGATACGCAGTGTTTT,CASSSRDRITDTQCF
.,TRBD1,TRBJ1-2,TRBV7-2,TGTGCCAGCAGCCAACAGGGGGCGGGTCATGGCTACACCTTC,CASSQQGAGHGYTF
few,TRBD1,TRBJ1-1,TRBV5-4,TGTGCCAGCAGCTCCATGGACAGGGGGGGCACTGAAGCTTTCTTT,CASSSMDRGGTEAFF
many,.,TRBJ2-7,TRBV20-1,TGCAGTGCTGATTGGGGAGGCCACGAGCAGTACTTC,CSADWGGHEQYF
.,.,TRBJ1-1,TRBV5-1,TGCGCCAGCAGCCAGAAGAACTGGGGTTACACTGAAGCTTTCTTT,CASSQKNWGYTEAFF
.,TRBD1,TRBJ2-3,TRBV24-1,TGTGCCACCAGTGACTACCCCCCCCGACAGGGGGCTAGCACAGATACGCAGTATTTT,CATSDYPPRQGASTDTQYF
many,TRBD1,TRBJ2-7,TRBV20-1,TGCAGTGCCCCAGGGGGTGGGTACGAGCAGTACTTC,CSAPGGGYEQYF
few,TRBD2,TRBJ2-7,TRBV6-2/TRBV6-3,TGTGCCAGCAGCCCATGGCGGACTAGCGGGACCCTTGGGATATACGAGCAGTACTTC,CASSPWRTSGTLGIYEQYF
.,TRBD1,TRBJ2-6,TRBV2,TGTGCCAGCAGTGTTACAGGGGAAGTCCTGACTTTC,CASSVTGEVLTF
.,.,TRBJ1-5,TRBV19,TGTGCCAGTAGTATTGGCAGTGATAGCAATCAGCCCCAGCATTTT,CASSIGSDSNQPQHF
few,TRBD1,TRBJ1-6,TRBV7-2,TGTGCCAGCAGCTCGGCGGGACAGGGTCATTCACCCCTCCACTTT,CASSSAGQGHSPLHF
few,TRBD1,TRBJ2-7,TRBV7-2,TGTGCCAGCAGCACGAGGGGACAGGGCCCATTCAGCTCCTACGAGCAGTACTTC,CASSTRGQGPFSSYEQYF
.,TRBD1,TRBJ2-7,TRBV6-6,TGTGCCAGCAGTTACTCCGGGACAGGGACTCGGGAGCAGTACTTC,CASSYSGTGTREQYF
.,TRBD1,TRBJ2-2,TRBV27,TGTGCCAGCAGTCCGGGACAGGGAAGGTCCGGGGAGCTGTTTTTT,CASSPGQGRSGELFF
few,TRBD1,TRBJ1-6,TRBV4-3,TGCGCCAGCAGCCAAGTTGGGACAGGGAAATCACCCCTCCACTTT,CASSQVGTGKSPLHF
many,TRBD1,TRBJ1-6,TRBV6-2/TRBV6-3,TGTGCCAGCAGTTCCCGAAACAGGACAGGCTACGTAGAAGATTCACCCCTCCACTTT,CASSSRNRTGYVEDSPLHF
.,.,TRBJ2-6,TRBV6-5,TGTGCCAGCAGTTTCCGACAGACTTCTGAAGTCCTGACTTTC,CASSFRQTSEVLTF